What follows describes a single TCR beta chain. Germline V gives CDR1 MDHEN, CDR2 SYDVKM. Trimming stripped 7 bases from V and 1 base from J, with 13 bases between. The CDR3 extends over 14 amino acids. Using immunoSEQ multiplex PCR, the repertoire was profiled, and TCRdb retains in-frame clones only, with some absent. The sample lists approximately 220,000 clones, about 83% seen once, with about 7% in the top ten. The source of the sample is a study of blood T cell repertoires in COVID-19. The chain recombines TRBV28 with TRBJ1-1; no clear D gene. Sequencing was done on a sample of PBMCs or T cells enriched from blood (not recorded which). The TCR sequence derives from a woman between 35 and 50 years old who had recovered from COVID-19. The CDR3: CASNVPLGNTEAFF. DNA for the CDR3: TGTGCCAGCAACGTTCCCCTAGGGAACACTGAAGCTTTCTTT.